The 21 T cell receptor beta chains reported below all come from one sample, sequenced in a study of blood T cell repertoires in COVID-19 (dated by TCRdb to 2018 to 2021). Receptors were amplified or captured by the immunoSEQ multiplex PCR assay. TCRdb's version of the immuneACCESS table is confined to in-frame rearrangements and falls short of the full clone set. An unresolved V gene accounts for under half of the shortfall where checked; the remainder is of unknown origin. Across this sample there are tens of thousands of clones, with over 75% seen only once. Over 8.5% of the sample rests with the top ten. The sequenced material came from peripheral blood. Receptors were obtained from a man between 45 and 60 years old with acute or convalescent COVID-19.

The chain is built from TRBV7-9 and TRBJ1-2, with TRBD1 as a possible D gene (5 bases). Trimming stripped 1 base from V and 7 bases from J, with 16 bases between. The CDR3 is made up of 15 amino acids. The germline gives CDR1 SEHNR, CDR2 FQNEAQ (reference sequence). In DNA, the CDR3 is TGTGCCAGCAGCTTAGTAGTAGCCAGGGCGAGTGGCTACACCTTC. It codes for CASSLVVARASGYTF.

This chain connects TRBV5-4 to TRBJ1-2; 9 bases line up with TRBD1. This CDR3 has 12 amino acids. CDR1 is SGHNT and CDR2 is YYREEE in the germline V gene (reference sequence). With V trimmed by 4 bases and J by 8 bases, 3 bases remained unmatched. The CDR3 here is CASSMTGGGYTF. CDR3 nucleotides: TGTGCCAGCAGCATGACAGGGGGGGGCTACACCTTC.

The rearrangement links TRBV6-5 to TRBJ2-5; weak D call: TRBD1 (6 bases). Looked up from germline, CDR1 is MNHEY and CDR2 is SVGAGI. Trimming cost V 7 bases and J 4 bases, with 10 bases left between them. CDR3 size: 12 residues. CDR3 protein: CASNARGETQYF. The DNA of the CDR3 is TGTGCCAGCAATGCCAGGGGAGAGACCCAGTACTTC.

The count of this clone is one. This rearrangement joins TRBV5-1 to TRBJ1-2; D is unclear. Germline CDR1 is SGHRS and CDR2 is YFSETQ. The CDR3 has 14 amino acids. V dropped 1 base and J dropped 5 bases, with 12 bases sitting between them. The CDR3 is CASSLSETAYGYTF. The CDR3 region has the DNA TGCGCCAGCAGCTTGTCGGAGACGGCATATGGCTACACCTTC.

The V and J genes are TRBV27 and TRBJ1-2; D remains unclear. V was cut by 8 bases and J by 5 bases, with 18 bases left in between. The CDR3 contains 14 residues. Germline values: CDR1 MNHEY, CDR2 SMNVEV (reference sequence). CDR3 amino acids: CASSAVGLRYGYTF. The CDR3 nucleotides read TGTGCCAGCTCAGCCGTAGGACTCCGGTATGGCTACACCTTC.

The chain is built from TRBV18 and TRBJ2-1; the D is unclear. V lost 0 bases and J 6 bases, leaving 3 bases between the germline ends. CDR1 KGHSH and CDR2 LQKENI come from the germline V gene. CDR3 length equals 12 residues. The DNA of the CDR3 is TGTGCCAGCTCACCACCCTCCAATGAGCAGTTCTTC. Translated: CASSPPSNEQFF.

V is TRBV19 and J is TRBJ1-2; D gene unclear. The V gene lost 11 bases and the J gene lost 4 bases, with 17 bases spanning the gap. The CDR3 totals 13 residues. Looked up from germline, CDR1 is LNHDA and CDR2 is SQIVND (reference sequence). The CDR3: CAGRTSPGYGYTF. DNA of the CDR3: TGTGCCGGGAGGACCTCCCCCGGCTATGGCTACACCTTC. The full variable domain, rest sourced from reference TRBV19 and TRBJ1-2, is DGGITQSPKYLFRKEGQNVTLSCEQNLNHDAMYWYRQDPGQGLRLIYYSQIVNDFQKGDIAEGYSVSREKKESFPLTVTSAQKNPTAFYLCAGRTSPGYGYTFGSGTRLTVV.

The V call is TRBV6-2 or TRBV6-3, the J call TRBJ2-7; 12 bases agree with TRBD2. Germline V gene data show CDR1 as MNHEY and CDR2 as SVGEGT. The J segment lost 7 bases and the V segment lost 6 bases, leaving 7 bases of the junction unmatched. This CDR3 has 14 amino acids. The CDR3 region has the DNA TGTGCCAGCAGCCGACTAGCGGGAGCGGGAGAGCAGTACTTC. Translation: CASSRLAGAGEQYF.

This clone was seen more than once but under ten times. V gene TRBV4-1 combines with J gene TRBJ2-7; TRBD1 might be the D (6 bases). Trimming took 3 bases from V and 4 from J, leaving 16 bases between them. The CDR3 has 15 residues. Germline CDR1 reads MGHRA; CDR2 reads YSYEKL. CDR3 region: CASSHLRDNNYEQYF. The CDR3 DNA is TGCGCCAGCAGCCATCTCCGGGACAATAATTACGAGCAGTACTTC.

The chain couples TRBV10-1 to TRBJ1-4; D remains unclear. Germline V lookup: CDR1 WNHNN, CDR2 SYGVQD (reference sequence). Trimming cost V 3 bases and J 8 bases, with 10 bases left between them. This CDR3 has 13 amino acids. Here the CDR3 DNA reads TGCGCCAGCAGTGAACGGTTTCGCGAAAAACTGTTTTTT. This encodes CASSERFREKLFF.

The DNA of the CDR3 is TGTGCCAGCAGCCAAGATTACACACCGGGTACTGAAGCTTTCTTT. This translates into CASSQDYTPGTEAFF. The chain combines TRBV3-1 (or the pseudogene TRBV3-2) with TRBJ1-1; D gene ambiguous. CDR1 is LGHDT, CDR2 YNNKEL, per germline (reference sequence). V was pared by 0 bases and J by 5 bases, with 13 bases between. CDR3 length: 15 residues.

This clone was detected a few times. The V gene is TRBV27, the J gene TRBJ2-7, with 9 bases that match TRBD1. Germline V gene data show CDR1 as MNHEY and CDR2 as SMNVEV (reference sequence). The trim removed 3 bases at V and 3 bases at J, leaving 9 bases unmatched. The length of the CDR3 is 16 residues. CDR3 in DNA: TGTGCCAGCAGTTTCATCGGACAGGGGATCGGCTACGAGCAGTACTTC. It translates to CASSFIGQGIGYEQYF.

This sequence joins TRBV11-2 and TRBJ2-3; unclear D gene. With 5 bases removed from V and 0 bases from J, the gap between germline ends came to 12 bases. The germline V gene encodes CDR1 SGHAT and CDR2 FQNNGV. The CDR3 spans 15 residues. The CDR3 coding sequence is TGTGCCAGCAGCCGCGCGGCTGCTAGCACAGATACGCAGTATTTT. Translated, it gives CASSRAAASTDTQYF.

The chain joins TRBV5-1 to TRBJ2-7; TRBD1 might be the D (5 bases). The germline gives CDR1 SGHRS, CDR2 YFSETQ. CDR3 length: 15 residues. Trimming left V 4 bases short and J 0 bases short, with 14 bases between. CDR3 nucleotides: TGCGCCAGCAGCCCTGATCCAGGGTCCTCCTACGAGCAGTACTTC. As protein: CASSPDPGSSYEQYF.

The rearrangement uses TRBV9 and TRBJ1-6, with 9 bases matching TRBD1. Trimming at V came to 3 bases and at J to 10 bases, leaving 11 bases not matched to a gene. Germline V gene sequence: CDR1 SGDLS, CDR2 YYNGEE. The CDR3 totals 16 residues. CDR3 sequence (DNA): TGTGCCAGCAGCGCTACCGGGGGGACAGGGTTATCACCCCTCCACTTT. This codes for CASSATGGTGLSPLHF.

V is TRBV6-2 or TRBV6-3 and J is TRBJ1-2; D is uncertain. V lost 4 bases and J 1 base, leaving 7 bases between the germline ends. CDR1 and CDR2 (germline): MNHEY, SVGEGT. This CDR3 spans 13 amino acids. The CDR3 region has the DNA TGTGCCAGCAGTTCAGAAGATAACTATGGCTACACCTTC. Translation: CASSSEDNYGYTF.

Here the CDR3 DNA reads TGTGCCAGCAGTTCCGGAGGACAGGGTATTTCCGCGGGCTATGGCTACACCTTC. Protein product: CASSSGGQGISAGYGYTF. This chain uses TRBV6-2 or TRBV6-3 with TRBJ1-2; 8 nucleotides line up with TRBD1. Germline CDR1 MNHEY, CDR2 SVGEGT. The CDR3 runs 18 residues. V was pared by 4 bases and J by 4 bases, with 17 bases of the junction left unmatched.

V is TRBV27 and J is TRBJ1-2; 7 bases line up with TRBD1. The CDR3 has 14 residues. The germline V gene has CDR1 MNHEY and CDR2 SMNVEV (reference sequence). V shed 8 bases and J 4 bases; nucleotides not matched to a gene: 10. CDR3 in DNA: TGTGCCAGCGGCTACGACAGGGCCTCCTATGGCTACACCTTC. Translated: CASGYDRASYGYTF.

The gene calls are TRBV5-5 and TRBJ2-3; 11 nucleotides align to TRBD1. Germline V lookup: CDR1 SGHKS, CDR2 YYEKEE (reference sequence). The V and J ends lost 0 bases and 1 base, in that order; junction bases with no gene match: 4. This CDR3 comprises 17 residues. Here the CDR3 DNA reads TGTGCCAGCAGCTTGGAGGGACAGGGGGGACGCACAGATACGCAGTATTTT. Its protein product is CASSLEGQGGRTDTQYF.

The chain links TRBV3-1 (or the pseudogene TRBV3-2) to TRBJ2-7; D is possibly TRBD2 (6 bases). Germline-derived CDR1 and CDR2 are LGHDT and YNNKEL (reference sequence). The CDR3 totals 16 residues. Trimming removed 0 bases from V and 3 bases from J, with 15 bases in between. The CDR3, as DNA: TGTGCCAGCAGCCAAGACCAGGGAGGCTCCCACTACGAGCAGTACTTC. It specifies CASSQDQGGSHYEQYF.

The rearrangement links TRBV5-4 to TRBJ2-7, with 10 nucleotides matching TRBD2. There are 14 residues in the CDR3. Germline V gives CDR1 SGHNT, CDR2 YYREEE (reference sequence). The V and J ends lost 0 bases and 4 bases, in that order; junction bases with no gene match: 1. The CDR3 DNA is TGTGCCAGCAGCTTGGGGACTAGCGGTTACGAGCAGTACTTC. This codes for CASSLGTSGYEQYF.